A selection of T cell receptor beta chains follows, all from one sample in a study of CD8 T cells in ankylosing spondylitis. MiXCR, run by TCRdb on the 5' RACE reads, gives a single entry per CDR3 protein. Altogether approximately 200,000 distinct CDR3 sequences are present, 9.5% to 15% being singletons, with the ten largest covering approximately 15%. Sample: blood, either unsorted or a sorted T cell fraction (not recorded which). These receptors originate from a male donor with ankylosing spondylitis or in good health (not recorded which). The CDR3 runs from the conserved cysteine through the conserved F or W.

v_gene	j_gene	CDR3aa
TRBV27	TRBJ2-3	CASSFGGTGPTDTQYF
TRBV6-1	TRBJ2-1	CASSEALRRGGPYNEQFF
TRBV25-1	TRBJ2-2	CASSDGLFTGELFF
TRBV5-1	TRBJ2-2	CASTSGRGTGELFF
TRBV5-1	TRBJ2-4	CASSSPTENIQYF
TRBV12-3/TRBV12-4	TRBJ2-1	CASSSTGLVNNEQFF
TRBV29-1	TRBJ1-1	CSGWGPVNTEAFF
TRBV5-1	TRBJ2-2	CASSWNTSGRNTGELFF
TRBV11-2	TRBJ2-1	CASSLDAWGSSYNEQFF
TRBV18	TRBJ2-6	CASSPEAWGSGANVLTF
TRBV12-3/TRBV12-4	TRBJ2-7	CASSHTGDPSYEQYF
TRBV6-5	TRBJ1-1	CASSYSVWGGGNTEAFF
TRBV20-1	TRBJ2-3	CSASGLGDTQYF
TRBV20-1	TRBJ2-5	CSARGLFQETQYF
TRBV2	TRBJ2-6	CASSEDRGTGANVLTF
TRBV12-3/TRBV12-4	TRBJ2-5	CASSFGQGQTDQYF
TRBV12-3/TRBV12-4	TRBJ2-3	CASTGGSDTQYF
TRBV19	TRBJ2-1	CASSTPLREGPYNEQFF
TRBV20-1	TRBJ2-1	CSASGFPYSYNEQFF
TRBV27	TRBJ2-1	CASSSGTSNEQFF
TRBV20-1	TRBJ2-3	CSARGLAGVTDTQYF
TRBV7-9	TRBJ2-5	CASSSRHTGGQETQYF
TRBV20-1	TRBJ1-1	CSASGPRNTEAFF
TRBV9	TRBJ1-1	CASSPLWLENTEAFF
TRBV5-5	TRBJ1-4	CASSHPPGGNEKLFF
TRBV28	TRBJ1-1	CASSVRTGGTEAFF
TRBV12-3/TRBV12-4	TRBJ1-2	CASSSSAARGYGYTF
TRBV29-1	TRBJ1-2	CSVAQGRGYTF
TRBV10-2	TRBJ1-2	CASSDAADGYTF
TRBV2	TRBJ1-2	CASSAGSYGYTF
TRBV5-1	TRBJ2-1	CASSLSLAGGGDEQFF
TRBV9	TRBJ2-5	CASSPIISLQETQYF
TRBV4-1	TRBJ1-1	CASRVGQTNTEAFF
TRBV29-1	TRBJ1-1	CSVEDGEGTEAFF
TRBV6-5	TRBJ2-2	CASSYSAGNTGELFF
TRBV20-1	TRBJ2-5	CSARPNPLANQETQYF
TRBV4-1	TRBJ2-7	CASSHATGTSFYEQYF
TRBV2	TRBJ1-6	CASTRANGGDSPLHF
TRBV20-1	TRBJ2-7	CSARGGGCFPFF
TRBV20-1	TRBJ2-3	CSARDVAISVPDTQYF
TRBV3-1	TRBJ2-2	CASSQDLGSGELFF
TRBV4-1	TRBJ2-2	CASSPLRLDGELFF
TRBV11-2	TRBJ2-3	CASWGGGTDTQYF
TRBV7-9	TRBJ2-4	CASSPPGLAKNIQYF
TRBV20-1	TRBJ2-5	CSARDRRTAQETQYF
TRBV11-2	TRBJ1-2	CASSLDPTGDGYTF
TRBV7-9	TRBJ2-3	CASSSPGDNSREDTQYF
TRBV5-1	TRBJ2-1	CASSGPTSGSRNEQFF